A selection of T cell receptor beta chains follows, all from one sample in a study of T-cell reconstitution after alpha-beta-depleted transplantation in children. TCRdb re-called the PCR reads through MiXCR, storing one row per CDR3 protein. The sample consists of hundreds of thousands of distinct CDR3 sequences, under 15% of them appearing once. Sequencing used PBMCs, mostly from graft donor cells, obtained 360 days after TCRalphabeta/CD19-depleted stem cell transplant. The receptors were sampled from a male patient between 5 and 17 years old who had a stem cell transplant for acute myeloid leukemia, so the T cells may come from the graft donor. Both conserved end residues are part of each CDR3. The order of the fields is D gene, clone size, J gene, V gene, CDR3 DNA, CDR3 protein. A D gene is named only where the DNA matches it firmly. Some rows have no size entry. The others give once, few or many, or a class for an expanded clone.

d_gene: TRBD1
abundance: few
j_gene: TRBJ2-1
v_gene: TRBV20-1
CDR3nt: TGCAGTGCTAGAGGGGACAGGGCCTACAATGAGCAGTTCTTC
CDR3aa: CSARGDRAYNEQFF

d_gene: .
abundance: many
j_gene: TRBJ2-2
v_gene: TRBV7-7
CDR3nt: TGTGCTAGCAGCTTAATGAACACCGGGGAGCTGTTTTTT
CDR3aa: CASSLMNTGELFF

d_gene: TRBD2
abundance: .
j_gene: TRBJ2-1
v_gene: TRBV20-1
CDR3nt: TGCAGTGCTAGATTTAGCGGGATGTTCAATGAGCAGTTCTTC
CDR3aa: CSARFSGMFNEQFF

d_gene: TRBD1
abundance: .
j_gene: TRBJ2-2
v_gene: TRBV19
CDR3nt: TGTGCCACCGAGGGGACAGGGCGAACCGGGGAGCTGTTTTTT
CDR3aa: CATEGTGRTGELFF

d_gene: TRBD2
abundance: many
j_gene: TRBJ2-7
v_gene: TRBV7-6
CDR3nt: TGTGCCAGCAGCTTACTAGCGGGTGCCCTAGAGCAGTACTTC
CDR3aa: CASSLLAGALEQYF

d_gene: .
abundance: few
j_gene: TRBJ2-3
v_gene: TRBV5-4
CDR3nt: TGTGCCAGCAGCTCCGGGATTCGGGGAACCACAGATACGCAGTATTTT
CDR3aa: CASSSGIRGTTDTQYF

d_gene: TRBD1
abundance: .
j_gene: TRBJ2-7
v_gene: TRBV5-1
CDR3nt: TGCGCCAGCAGCTTAGGGGGCTTATACTCCTACGAGCAGTACTTC
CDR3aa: CASSLGGLYSYEQYF

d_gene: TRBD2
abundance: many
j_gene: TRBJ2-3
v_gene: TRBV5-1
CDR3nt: TGCGCCAGCAGCTTGGCCCTTGCGGGGGGGGCAGATACGCAGTATTTT
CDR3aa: CASSLALAGGADTQYF

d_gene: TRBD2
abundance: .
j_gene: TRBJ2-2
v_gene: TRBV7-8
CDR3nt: TGTGCCAGCAGCTTAGCGCCTAGCGGTAAAAGGACCGGGGAGCTGTTTTTT
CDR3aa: CASSLAPSGKRTGELFF

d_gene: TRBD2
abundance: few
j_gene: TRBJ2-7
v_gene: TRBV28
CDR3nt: TGTGCCAGCAGTTTGGGGATGGCTAGCGGCCTCCGCGAGCAGTACTTC
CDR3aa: CASSLGMASGLREQYF

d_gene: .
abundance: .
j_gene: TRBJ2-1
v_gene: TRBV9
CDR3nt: TGTGCCAGCAGCGTAGTAGGGGGTGAGCAGTTCTTC
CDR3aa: CASSVVGGEQFF

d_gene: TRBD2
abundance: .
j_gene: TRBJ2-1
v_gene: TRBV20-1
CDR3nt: TGCAGTGCCAGCGGGAGGCCCTCCTACAATGAGCAGTTCTTC
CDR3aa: CSASGRPSYNEQFF

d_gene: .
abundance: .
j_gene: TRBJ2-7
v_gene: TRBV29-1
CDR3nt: TGCAGCGTTGTTGGCAGCCAGCACTCCTACGAGCAGTACTTC
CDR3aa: CSVVGSQHSYEQYF

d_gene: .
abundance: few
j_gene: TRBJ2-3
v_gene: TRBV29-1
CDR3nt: TGCAGCGTGCACAACATGGGGGGAAACACAGATACGCAGTATTTT
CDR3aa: CSVHNMGGNTDTQYF

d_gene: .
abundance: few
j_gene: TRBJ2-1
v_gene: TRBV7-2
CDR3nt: TGTGCCAGCAGCTTAGCGTGGGGGCCCGGATACAATGAGCAGTTCTTC
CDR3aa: CASSLAWGPGYNEQFF

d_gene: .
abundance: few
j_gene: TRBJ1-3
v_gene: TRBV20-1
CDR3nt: TGCAGTGCTAGAGAGGCCAGCTCTGGAAACACCATATATTTT
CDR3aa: CSAREASSGNTIYF

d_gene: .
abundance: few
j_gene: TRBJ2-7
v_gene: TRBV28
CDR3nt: TGTGCCAGCAGTCCCCTGGGTGTAGGCGAGCAGTACTTC
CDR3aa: CASSPLGVGEQYF

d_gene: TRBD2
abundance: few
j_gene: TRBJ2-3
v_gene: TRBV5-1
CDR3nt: TGCGCCAGCAGCTTGGTCCCAGCGGGGGGGAGCACAGATACGCAGTATTTT
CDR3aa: CASSLVPAGGSTDTQYF

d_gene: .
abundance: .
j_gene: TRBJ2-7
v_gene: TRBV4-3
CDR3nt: TGCGCCAGCAGCCAAGAAAACAGACCTTCCTACGAGCAGTACTTC
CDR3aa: CASSQENRPSYEQYF

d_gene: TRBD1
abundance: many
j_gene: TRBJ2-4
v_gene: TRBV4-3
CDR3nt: TGCGCCAGCAGCCCGAATCAGGGGGCTGACATTCAGTACTTC
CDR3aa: CASSPNQGADIQYF

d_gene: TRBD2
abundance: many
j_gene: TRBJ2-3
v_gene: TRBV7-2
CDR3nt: TGTGCCAGCAGCTTAGAAGCGGGAGGAGTTCAAGATACGCAGTATTTT
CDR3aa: CASSLEAGGVQDTQYF

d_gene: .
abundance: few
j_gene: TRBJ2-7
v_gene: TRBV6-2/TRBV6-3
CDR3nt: TGTGCCAGCAGTTACCTCCCCAACTCTGTAGTCCGGAGCTACGAGCAGTACTTC
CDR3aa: CASSYLPNSVVRSYEQYF

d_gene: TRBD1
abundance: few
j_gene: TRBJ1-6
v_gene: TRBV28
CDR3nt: TGTGCCAGCAGTTACAGGGGAAGTTCACCCCTCCACTTT
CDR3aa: CASSYRGSSPLHF

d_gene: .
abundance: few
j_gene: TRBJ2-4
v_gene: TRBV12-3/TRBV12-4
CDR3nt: TGTGCCAGCGGACTCTCAGCCAAAAACATTCAGTACTTC
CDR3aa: CASGLSAKNIQYF

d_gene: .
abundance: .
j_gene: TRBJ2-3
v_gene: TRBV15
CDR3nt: TGTGCCACCAGCAGAGATCTTGGTAGGCAGTCTAGCACAGATACGCAGTATTTT
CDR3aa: CATSRDLGRQSSTDTQYF

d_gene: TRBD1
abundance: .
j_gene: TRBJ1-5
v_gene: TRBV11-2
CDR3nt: TGTGCCAGCAGCGTGGACGACAGGGGAAATCAGCCCCAGCATTTT
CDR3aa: CASSVDDRGNQPQHF

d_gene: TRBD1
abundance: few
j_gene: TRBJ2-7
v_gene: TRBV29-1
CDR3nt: TGCAGCGCCCGGTCGGGGACAGGGCGATGGTACGAGCAGTACTTC
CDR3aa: CSARSGTGRWYEQYF

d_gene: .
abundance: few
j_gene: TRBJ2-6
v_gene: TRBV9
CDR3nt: TGTGCCAGCAGCGTAGCCGGCGGCAGCCAAAGCTCTGGGGCCAACGTCCTGACTTTC
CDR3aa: CASSVAGGSQSSGANVLTF

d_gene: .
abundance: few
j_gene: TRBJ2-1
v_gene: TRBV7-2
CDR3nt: TGTGCCAGCAGCTTTGGTCCTTCCCCGTTCTTC
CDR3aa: CASSFGPSPFF

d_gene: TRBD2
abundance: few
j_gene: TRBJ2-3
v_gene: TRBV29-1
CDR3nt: TGCAGTAAAGGGGGGGTAGCGGGAGCTAGCACAGATACGCAGTATTTT
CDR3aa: CSKGGVAGASTDTQYF

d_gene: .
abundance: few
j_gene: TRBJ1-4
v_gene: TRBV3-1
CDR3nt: TGTGCCAGCAGCCGACGGACTGGGGGTGGTGAAAAACTGTTTTTT
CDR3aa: CASSRRTGGGEKLFF

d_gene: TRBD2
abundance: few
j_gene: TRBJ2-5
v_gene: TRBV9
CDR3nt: TGTGCCAGCAGCCTGGGAGCGGGAGCTGTAGAGACCCAGTACTTC
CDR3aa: CASSLGAGAVETQYF

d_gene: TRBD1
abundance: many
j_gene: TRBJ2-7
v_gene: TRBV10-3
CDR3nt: TGTGCCATCAGGGGGAAGACAGGGATTAGCGAGCAGTACTTC
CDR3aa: CAIRGKTGISEQYF

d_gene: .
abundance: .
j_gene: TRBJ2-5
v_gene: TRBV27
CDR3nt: TGTGCCAGCAGTTCGATACGACTTCCTTGGGACCAAGAGACCCAGTACTTC
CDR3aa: CASSSIRLPWDQETQYF

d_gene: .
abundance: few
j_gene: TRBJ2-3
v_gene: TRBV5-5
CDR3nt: TGTGCCAGCAGCGGCCGGGCCCCACCCACAGATACGCAGTATTTT
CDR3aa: CASSGRAPPTDTQYF

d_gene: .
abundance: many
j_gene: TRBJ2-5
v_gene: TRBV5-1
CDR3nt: TGCGCCAGCAGCCAGGACCTCCAAGAGACCCAGTACTTC
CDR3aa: CASSQDLQETQYF

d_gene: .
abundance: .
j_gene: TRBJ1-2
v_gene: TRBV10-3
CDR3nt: TGTGCCATCAGTGAGTCTTTATCCTTTAACTATGGCTACACCTTC
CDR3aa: CAISESLSFNYGYTF

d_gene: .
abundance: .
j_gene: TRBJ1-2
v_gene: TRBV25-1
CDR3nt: TGTGCCAGCAGTGAGGGTCAGACTTATGGCTACACCTTC
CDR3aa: CASSEGQTYGYTF

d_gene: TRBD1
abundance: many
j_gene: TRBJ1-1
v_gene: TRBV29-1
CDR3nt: TGCAGCGCCCAAGTCCGGGACAGTGCTGAAGCTTTCTTT
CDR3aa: CSAQVRDSAEAFF

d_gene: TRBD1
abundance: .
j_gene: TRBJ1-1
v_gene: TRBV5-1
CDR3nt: TGCGCCAGCAGCTCCTTCGTGGACAGGGATCGGTACACTGAAGCTTTCTTT
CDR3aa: CASSSFVDRDRYTEAFF

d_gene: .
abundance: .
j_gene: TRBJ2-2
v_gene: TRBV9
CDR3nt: TGTGCCAGCTACGGGAAAAACACCGGGGAGCTGTTTTTT
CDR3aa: CASYGKNTGELFF

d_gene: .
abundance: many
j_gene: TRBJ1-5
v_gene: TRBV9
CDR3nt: TGTGCCAGCAGCGTAGAGGGACTAGGCGACCAGCCCCAGCATTTT
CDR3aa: CASSVEGLGDQPQHF

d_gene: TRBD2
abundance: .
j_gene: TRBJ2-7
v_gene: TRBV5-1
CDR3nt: TGCGCCAGCAGCTGGGCGGGAGACCCCTACGAGCAGTACTTC
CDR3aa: CASSWAGDPYEQYF

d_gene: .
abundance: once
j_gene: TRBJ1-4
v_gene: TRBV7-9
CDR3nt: TGTGCCAGCAGCCCCCCACCGGTGACTAATGAAAAACTGTTTTTT
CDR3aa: CASSPPPVTNEKLFF

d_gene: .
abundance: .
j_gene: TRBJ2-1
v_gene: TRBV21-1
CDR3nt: TGTGCCAGCAGCAAGGTCCACGGAGGAGGGCCCCGTTACAATGAGCAGTTCTTC
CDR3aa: CASSKVHGGGPRYNEQFF

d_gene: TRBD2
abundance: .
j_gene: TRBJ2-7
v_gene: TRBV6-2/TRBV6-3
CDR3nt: TGTGCCAGCAGTCCTCGGACTAGTAGCTCATCCGAGCAGTACTTC
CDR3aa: CASSPRTSSSSEQYF

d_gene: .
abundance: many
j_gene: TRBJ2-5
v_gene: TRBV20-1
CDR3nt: TGCAGTGCTGGAGGATTGGCCCCTCAAGAGACCCAGTACTTC
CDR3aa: CSAGGLAPQETQYF

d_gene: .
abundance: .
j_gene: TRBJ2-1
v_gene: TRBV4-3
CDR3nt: TGCGCCAGCAGCGGCCTAGCCACGTCCTACAATGAGCAGTTCTTC
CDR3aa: CASSGLATSYNEQFF

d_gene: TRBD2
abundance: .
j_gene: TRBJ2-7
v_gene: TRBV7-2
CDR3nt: TGTGCCAGCAGCCTCTTTGTCGGGGGACTAGCGGCCTACGAGCAGTACTTC
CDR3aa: CASSLFVGGLAAYEQYF

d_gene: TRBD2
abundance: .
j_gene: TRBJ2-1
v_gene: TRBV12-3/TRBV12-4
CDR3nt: TGTGCCAGCAGTTCCCCCAGTTTAGCGGGGGGGCAGGTTGAGCAGTTCTTC
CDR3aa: CASSSPSLAGGQVEQFF

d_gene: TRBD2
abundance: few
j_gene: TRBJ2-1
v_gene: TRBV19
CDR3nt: TGTGCCAGTAGTACTAGCGGAAACTCCTACAATGAGCAGTTCTTC
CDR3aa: CASSTSGNSYNEQFF

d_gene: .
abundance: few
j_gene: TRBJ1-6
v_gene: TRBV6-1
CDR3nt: TGTGCCAGCATCGAACGGGCAGGGTTTAATTCACCCCTCCACTTT
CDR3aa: CASIERAGFNSPLHF

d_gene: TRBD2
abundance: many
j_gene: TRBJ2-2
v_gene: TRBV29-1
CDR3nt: TGCAGCGCACCGACTAGCGGGAGGGGCGGGGAGCTGTTTTTT
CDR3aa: CSAPTSGRGGELFF

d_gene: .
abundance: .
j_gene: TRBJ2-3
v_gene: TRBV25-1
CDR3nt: TGTGCCAGCAGCGGCGGTGTCCGAGCAGATACGCAGTATTTT
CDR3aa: CASSGGVRADTQYF

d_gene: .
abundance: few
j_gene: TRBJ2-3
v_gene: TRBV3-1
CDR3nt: TGTGCCAGCAGCCAATTGACGGCTAGCACAGATACGCAGTATTTT
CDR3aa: CASSQLTASTDTQYF

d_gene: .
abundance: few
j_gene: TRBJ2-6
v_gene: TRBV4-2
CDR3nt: TGTGCCAGCAGCCAAGATCCTCGGGCCCGGGACCGCAGCTCTGGGGCCAACGTCCTGACTTTC
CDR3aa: CASSQDPRARDRSSGANVLTF

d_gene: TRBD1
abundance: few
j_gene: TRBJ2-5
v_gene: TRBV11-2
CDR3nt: TGTGCCAGCAGCTTCCAGGGACAGGGTGGGGAGGAGACCCAGTACTTC
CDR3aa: CASSFQGQGGEETQYF

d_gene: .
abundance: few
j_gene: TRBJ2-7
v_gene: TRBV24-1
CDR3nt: TGTGCCACCAGTGATAGCCACGGCTCCTACGAGCAGTACTTC
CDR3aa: CATSDSHGSYEQYF

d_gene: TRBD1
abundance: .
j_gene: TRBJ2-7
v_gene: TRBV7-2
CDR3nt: TGTGCCAGCAGCAAACTGGACAGGGGGGAATACGAGCAGTACTTC
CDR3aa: CASSKLDRGEYEQYF

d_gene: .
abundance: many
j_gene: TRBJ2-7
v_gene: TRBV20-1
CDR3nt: TGCAGTGCTCCCAGTGGAGAGCAGTACTTC
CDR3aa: CSAPSGEQYF